The clone carrying this TCR beta chain was counted once. The sample is drawn from a study of T-cell memory formation after mild COVID-19. Germline V CDR1 and CDR2: LNHDA, SQIVND (reference sequence). The germline V and J ends were trimmed by 3 bases and 2 bases, with 14 bases remaining between them. The CDR3 runs to 15 residues. Via MiXCR, TCRdb re-called the 5' RACE reads, giving one row per CDR3 protein. The sample yields a few hundred thousand distinct CDR3 sequences, around 25% seen once. Sequenced: PBMCs or a T cell subset sorted from them (not recorded which). The genes are TRBV19 and TRBJ2-7; perhaps D is TRBD1 or TRBD2 (5 bases each). This receptor was taken from an adult woman who had mild COVID-19 (a few samples of this study predate the infection). Cell type and time point are not known. Written as DNA, the CDR3 is TGTGCCAGTAGTATCTTACCGGGACGGGCCTACGAGCAGTACTTC. Its translation: CASSILPGRAYEQYF.